The sequence of this T cell receptor (beta chain) was determined in a study of T cell responses to AZD1222 COVID-19 vaccine. Concerning this clone: Its antigen is still unknown.

Assay used: immunoSEQ multiplex PCR; TCRdb lists only in-frame clones, some missing. The sample has some 110,000 clones, over 75% seen once. Study results and caveats: Spike was spanned by vaccine-associated CD4 TCRs, which were dominant at 160-218 and 743-854.

The CDR3 length is 15 residues. Germline V gives CDR1 SEHNR, CDR2 FQNEAQ (reference sequence). V lost 5 bases and J lost 0; bases outside the gene matches: 3. This sequence originates from an adult in good health. The sequencing here drew on peripheral blood, taken on day 0 of AZD1222 vaccination. The chain employs TRBV7-9 and TRBJ1-3, with 8 positions matching TRBD1. The CDR3 loop is CASSLTGGSGNTIYF. The CDR3 coding sequence is TGTGCCAGCAGCCTAACAGGGGGCTCTGGAAACACCATATATTTT.